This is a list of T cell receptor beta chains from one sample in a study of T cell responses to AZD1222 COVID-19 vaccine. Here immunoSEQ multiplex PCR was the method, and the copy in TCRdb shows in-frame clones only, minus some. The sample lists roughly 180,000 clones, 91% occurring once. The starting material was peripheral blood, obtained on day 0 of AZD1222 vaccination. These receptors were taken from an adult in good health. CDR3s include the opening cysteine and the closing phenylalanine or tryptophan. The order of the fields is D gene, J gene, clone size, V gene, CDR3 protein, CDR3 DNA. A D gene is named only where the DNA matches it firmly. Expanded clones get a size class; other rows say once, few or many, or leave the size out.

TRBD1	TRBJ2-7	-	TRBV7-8	CASSLDRGLNYEQYF	TGTGCCAGCAGCTTAGACAGGGGGTTGAACTACGAGCAGTACTTC
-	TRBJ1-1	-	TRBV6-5	CASSLRKGDTEAFF	TGTGCCAGCAGTCTCAGAAAAGGTGACACTGAAGCTTTCTTT
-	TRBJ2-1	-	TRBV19	CASSTITGINEQFF	TGTGCCAGTAGTACCATTACAGGGATCAATGAGCAGTTCTTC
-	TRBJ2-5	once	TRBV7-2	CASSLGTGQETQYF	TGTGCCAGCAGCTTAGGAACAGGTCAAGAGACCCAGTACTTC
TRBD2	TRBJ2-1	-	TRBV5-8	CASSLASSGRSYNEQFF	TGTGCCAGCAGCTTGGCCTCTAGCGGGCGGTCCTACAATGAGCAGTTCTTC
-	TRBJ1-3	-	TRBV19	CASSIAGRNSGNTIYF	TGTGCCAGTAGTATAGCCGGCCGCAACTCTGGAAACACCATATATTTT
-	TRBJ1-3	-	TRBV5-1	CASSLDVRTSLSDGNTIYF	TGCGCCAGCAGCTTGGATGTCCGAACATCACTTTCCGATGGGAACACCATATATTTT
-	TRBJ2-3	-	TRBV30	CAWSVLGGTSTDTQYF	TGTGCCTGGAGTGTATTAGGGGGAACTAGCACAGATACGCAGTATTTT
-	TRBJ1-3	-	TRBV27	CASSWTQGNTIYF	TGTGCCAGCAGTTGGACCCAGGGAAACACCATATATTTT
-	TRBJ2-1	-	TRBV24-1	CATSDLQSNNNEQFF	TGTGCCACCAGTGATTTGCAGAGTAACAACAATGAGCAGTTCTTC
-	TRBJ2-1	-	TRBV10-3	CAISEWASSYNEQFF	TGTGCCATCAGTGAGTGGGCGAGCTCCTACAATGAGCAGTTCTTC
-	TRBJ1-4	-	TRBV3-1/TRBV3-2	CASSPRGGATNEKLFF	TGTGCCAGCAGCCCCCGGGGGGGGGCAACTAATGAAAAACTGTTTTTT
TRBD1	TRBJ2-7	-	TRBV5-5	CASSLSQGVEQYF	TGTGCCAGCAGCTTGTCACAGGGGGTCGAGCAGTACTTC
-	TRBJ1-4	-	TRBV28	CASKPGDSGEKLFF	TGTGCCAGCAAGCCCGGGGACTCGGGAGAAAAACTGTTTTTT
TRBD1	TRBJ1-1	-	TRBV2	CASLNTGEANTEAFF	TGTGCCAGCCTTAATACAGGGGAGGCGAACACTGAAGCTTTCTTT
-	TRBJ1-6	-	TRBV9	CASSVWANNSPLHF	TGTGCCAGCAGCGTGTGGGCCAATAATTCACCCCTCCACTTT
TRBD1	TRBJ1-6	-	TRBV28	CASSLVTGGVNSPLHF	TGTGCCAGCAGCCTCGTGACAGGGGGCGTCAATTCACCCCTCCACTTT
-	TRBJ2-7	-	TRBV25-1	CASSPLTYEQYF	TGTGCCAGCAGTCCTCTAACCTACGAGCAGTACTTC
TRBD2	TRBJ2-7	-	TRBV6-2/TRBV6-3	CASSLGGFYEQYF	TGTGCCAGCAGTTTGGGGGGGTTCTACGAGCAGTACTTC
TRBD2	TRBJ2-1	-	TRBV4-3	CASSQVAGTYNEQFF	TGCGCCAGCAGCCAAGTAGCGGGAACCTACAATGAGCAGTTCTTC
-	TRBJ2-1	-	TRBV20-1	CSAKLFNEQFF	TGCAGTGCTAAATTGTTCAATGAGCAGTTCTTC
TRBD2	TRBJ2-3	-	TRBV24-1	CATSGGRGGASDTQYF	TGTGCCACCAGTGGTGGACGCGGGGGGGCCTCAGATACGCAGTATTTT
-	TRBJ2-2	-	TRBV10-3	CAISESDTGELFF	TGTGCCATCAGTGAGTCAGACACCGGGGAGCTGTTTTTT
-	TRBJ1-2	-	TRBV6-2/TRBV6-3	CASSYRSWEKGNYGYTF	TGTGCCAGCAGTTATCGCAGTTGGGAGAAGGGGAACTATGGCTACACCTTC
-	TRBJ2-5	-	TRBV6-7	CASSYPGNQETQYF	TGTGCCAGCAGTTACCCCGGGAACCAAGAGACCCAGTACTTC
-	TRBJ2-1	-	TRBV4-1	CASSQASGTLQSNEQFF	TGCGCCAGCAGCCAAGCCTCGGGGACCCTCCAAAGCAATGAGCAGTTCTTC
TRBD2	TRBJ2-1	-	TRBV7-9	CASSLVREKLDEQFF	TGTGCCAGCAGCTTAGTGCGGGAGAAGCTGGATGAGCAGTTCTTC
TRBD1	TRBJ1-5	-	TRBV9	CASSVWDRSSPQHF	TGTGCCAGCAGCGTATGGGACAGAAGCTCGCCCCAGCATTTT
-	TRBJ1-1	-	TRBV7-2	CASSQGPDNTEAFF	TGTGCCAGCAGCCAGGGCCCCGATAACACTGAAGCTTTCTTT
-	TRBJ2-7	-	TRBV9	CASSVAGSYEQYF	TGTGCCAGCAGCGTAGCTGGGTCCTACGAGCAGTACTTC
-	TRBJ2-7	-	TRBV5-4	CASSLVGYEQYF	TGTGCCAGCAGTCTGGTTGGTTACGAGCAGTACTTC
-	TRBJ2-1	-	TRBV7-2	CASSLGLGGSNEQFF	TGTGCCAGCAGCCTCGGACTAGGGGGTAGCAATGAGCAGTTCTTC
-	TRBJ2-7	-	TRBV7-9	CASSPRTGKGVYEQYF	TGTGCCAGCAGCCCACGTACCGGAAAGGGGGTATACGAGCAGTACTTC
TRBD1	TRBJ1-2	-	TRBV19	CASSIQNRGHDYGYTF	TGTGCCAGTAGTATCCAAAACAGGGGGCACGACTATGGCTACACCTTC
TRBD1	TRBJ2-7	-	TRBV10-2	CASSPDRGYEQYF	TGCGCCAGCAGCCCGGACAGGGGCTACGAGCAGTACTTC
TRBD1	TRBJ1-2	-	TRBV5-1	CASSEGAGTAYGYTF	TGCGCCAGCAGCGAGGGTGCCGGGACAGCTTATGGCTACACCTTC
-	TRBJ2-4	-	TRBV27	CASSLSAGGNIQYF	TGTGCCAGCAGTTTATCCGCAGGGGGGAACATTCAGTACTTC
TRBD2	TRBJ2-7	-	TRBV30	CAWSEKSPLAGDHEQYF	TGTGCCTGGAGCGAAAAGTCCCCACTAGCGGGAGACCACGAGCAGTACTTC
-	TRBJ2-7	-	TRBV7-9	CASSFGIGNVYYEQYF	TGTGCCAGCAGTTTCGGCATTGGTAATGTATACTACGAGCAGTACTTC
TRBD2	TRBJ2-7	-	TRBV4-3	CASSHILAGDEQYF	TGCGCCAGCAGCCACATACTAGCGGGGGACGAGCAGTACTTC
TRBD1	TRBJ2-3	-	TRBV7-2	CASSVRQGFTDTQYF	TGTGCCAGCAGCGTACGACAGGGATTCACGGATACGCAGTATTTT
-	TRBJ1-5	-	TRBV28	CASSSGGNQPQHF	TGTGCCAGCAGTTCAGGGGGCAATCAGCCCCAGCATTTT
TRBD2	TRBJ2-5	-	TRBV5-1	CASSPLTSGGSGTQYF	TGCGCCAGCAGCCCCCTGACTAGCGGGGGCTCGGGGACCCAGTACTTC
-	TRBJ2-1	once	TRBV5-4	CASIKNPAPAGSYNEQFF	TGTGCCAGCATCAAAAACCCTGCCCCGGCAGGCTCCTACAATGAGCAGTTCTTC
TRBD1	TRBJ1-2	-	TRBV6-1	CASSERTGTFYGYTF	TGTGCCAGCAGTGAAAGGACAGGGACTTTTTATGGCTACACCTTC
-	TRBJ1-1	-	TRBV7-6	CASSLGGRDTEAFF	TGTGCCAGCAGCTTAGGCGGGAGGGACACTGAAGCTTTCTTT
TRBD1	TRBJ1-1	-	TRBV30	CAWSQGVNTEAFF	TGTGCCTGGAGTCAGGGGGTGAACACTGAAGCTTTCTTT
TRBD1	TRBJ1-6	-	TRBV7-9	CASSYGQDYSPLHF	TGTGCCAGCAGCTACGGACAGGATTATTCACCCCTCCACTTT
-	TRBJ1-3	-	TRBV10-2	CASSAWGFFSLSGNTIYF	TGCGCCAGCAGTGCCTGGGGCTTTTTTTCACTCTCTGGAAACACCATATATTTT
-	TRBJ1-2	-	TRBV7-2	CASSSPADYGYTF	TGTGCCAGCAGCTCTCCGGCTGACTATGGCTACACCTTC
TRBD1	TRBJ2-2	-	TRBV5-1	CASRQGAPNTGELFF	TGCGCCAGCAGACAGGGGGCCCCTAACACCGGGGAGCTGTTTTTT
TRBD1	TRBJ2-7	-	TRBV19	CASTPGQRLGEQYF	TGTGCCAGTACTCCGGGACAGCGACTTGGGGAGCAGTACTTC
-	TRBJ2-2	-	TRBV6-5	CASSYRDGGETGELFF	TGTGCCAGCAGTTACAGGGACGGTGGGGAGACCGGGGAGCTGTTTTTT
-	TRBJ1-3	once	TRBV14	CASSQQGRGLNPLSGNTIYF	TGTGCCAGCAGCCAACAAGGGAGGGGACTCAACCCACTCTCTGGAAACACCATATATTTT
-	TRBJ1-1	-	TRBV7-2	CASSFSSGAEAFF	TGTGCCAGCAGCTTCTCCTCGGGCGCTGAAGCTTTCTTT
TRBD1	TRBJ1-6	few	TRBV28	CASKNRGQASPLHF	TGTGCCAGCAAGAACAGGGGGCAGGCTTCACCCCTCCACTTT